This T cell receptor beta chain appears in the sequencing data of a study of OX40 agonist ivuxolimab in advanced cancers. Study summary: Of the participants, 35% to 50% had some prior anti-PD-1, anti-PD-L1 or anti-CTLA-4 therapy, which was allowed.

Remarks on this clone: Its specificity is unknown.

The CDR3 is 15 amino acids. CDR1 is MGHRA and CDR2 is YSYEKL in the germline V gene. V lost 0 bases and J 4 bases, leaving 12 bases between the germline ends. Sequencing used immunoSEQ multiplex PCR; TCRdb keeps in-frame clones, though not all of them. The sample has 50,000 to 65,000 clones; 80% to 90% are singletons. Findings and limits, study-wide: By week 6 at 0.1 to 3.0 mg/kg, blood CD4+ and CD8+ T cells had expanded clonally.

Samples were taken at baseline and on day 1 of cycles 4 and 7. This chain links TRBV4-1 with TRBJ1-2; TRBD1 might be the D (5 bases). The TCR sequence derives from an adult with an advanced solid tumor such as melanoma, head and neck, liver or kidney cancer. Sequenced here: CD4+ or CD8+ T cells sorted from blood, sampled in a trial of the OX40 agonist ivuxolimab. The CDR3 bases are TGCGCCAGCAGCCAAGAGCAGGGCGAAGGCTATGGCTACACCTTC. Amino acids: CASSQEQGEGYGYTF.